A single sample is the source of the 26 T cell receptor beta chains below, sequenced in a study of CDR3 diversity in severe acne. TCRdb re-analysed the PCR reads in MiXCR, keeping a single row per CDR3 protein. Of 90,000 or so distinct CDR3 sequences listed, about 50% are singletons. The sequencing input was blood. These receptors were collected from a male donor in good health, serving as a control.

V gene TRBV29-1 combines with J gene TRBJ1-2; D might be TRBD1 (6 bases). The germline CDR1 and CDR2 sequences are SQVTM and ANQGSEA. The length of the CDR3 is 13 residues. Deletions cut 4 bases from V and 5 bases from J, with 14 bases between. CDR3 residues: CSVGAQGKYGYTF. Here the CDR3 DNA reads TGCAGCGTTGGGGCTCAGGGGAAGTATGGCTACACCTTC. Filled out from reference TRBV29-1 and TRBJ1-2, the complete variable domain reads SAVISQKPSRDICQRGTSLTIQCQVDSQVTMMFWYRQQPGQSLTLIATANQGSEATYESGFVIDKFPISRPNLTFSTLTVSNMSPEDSSIYLCSVGAQGKYGYTFGSGTRLTVV.

This clonotype was seen ten or more times. The genes are TRBV25-1 and TRBJ1-4; TRBD1 matches at 8 bases. This CDR3 spans 14 amino acids. Germline CDR1 and CDR2: MGHDK and SYGVNS. With 6 bases clipped from V and 4 bases from J, the junction kept 4 bases outside the gene matches. The CDR3 DNA reads as TGTGCCAGCAGGCAGGGGGCCCTTAATGAAAAACTGTTTTTT. Amino acid sequence: CASRQGALNEKLFF.

This rearrangement joins TRBV24-1 to TRBJ2-2; perhaps TRBD1 as D (6 bases). Germline loops: CDR1 KGHDR, CDR2 SFDVKD. CDR3 length: 14 residues. V was cut by 7 bases and J by 0 bases, with 8 bases left in between. The CDR3 nucleotides are TGTGCCACCAGGGACAGTTCGAACACCGGGGAGCTGTTTTTT. It translates to CATRDSSNTGELFF.

The table lists this clonotype with a count of one. J is TRBJ2-3 and V is TRBV15, with D possibly matching TRBD2 (5 bases). V lost 8 bases, J lost 1 base, and 16 bases lay in between. This CDR3 has 15 residues. CDR1 and CDR2 (germline): LNHNV, YYDKDF (reference sequence). Here the CDR3 DNA reads TGTGCCACCCGGATCTCGGGGTTTGGCACAGATACGCAGTATTTT. This encodes CATRISGFGTDTQYF.

V is TRBV27 and J is TRBJ1-1; D is unclear. CDR3 size: 13 residues. Germline V lookup: CDR1 MNHEY, CDR2 SMNVEV (reference sequence). Trimming cost V 2 bases and J 2 bases, with 6 bases left between them. The CDR3 is CASSLRANTEAFF. The CDR3 coding sequence is TGTGCCAGCAGTTTAAGGGCTAACACTGAAGCTTTCTTT.

This clonotype was counted only a few times. The V call is TRBV20-1, the J call TRBJ1-1; unclear D gene. The CDR3 consists of 15 residues. Germline V gene lookup returns CDR1 DFQATT and CDR2 SNEGSKA (reference sequence). V was pared by 1 base and J by 0 bases, with 12 bases between. CDR3 nucleotides: TGCAGTGCTAGAGTCCCACTCCTGGTGAACACTGAAGCTTTCTTT. Its protein is CSARVPLLVNTEAFF.

The chain uses TRBV6-1 and TRBJ2-5; TRBD2 agrees at 10 bases. V dropped 6 bases and J dropped 4; count of bases not matched to a gene: 8. CDR1 is MNHNS and CDR2 is SASEGT in the germline V gene. The CDR3 extends over 15 amino acids. The CDR3 sequence is CASRRVAGGPETQYF. The CDR3 bases are TGTGCCAGCAGGAGGGTAGCGGGAGGTCCAGAGACCCAGTACTTC.

This clonotype was detected a few times. CDR3 sequence: CASSLSLAGGTTAKNIQYF. The CDR3 DNA sequence: TGTGCCAGCAGCTTGAGCCTAGCGGGGGGAACAACAGCCAAAAACATTCAGTACTTC. The chain carries TRBV5-6 and TRBJ2-4, with TRBD2 matching 11 bases. V was clipped by 1 base and J by 0 bases; unmatched bases: 9. This CDR3 spans 19 amino acids. In germline, CDR1 is SGHDT, CDR2 YYEEEE.

Notes on this clonotype: Given a much more abundant clone one base away, this may be a read error. The CDR3 protein is CASSTGTGVYEQYF. The CDR3 region has the DNA TGTGCCAGCAGCACCGGGACAGGGGTCTACGAGCAGTACTTC. J is TRBJ2-7 and V is TRBV7-9, with TRBD1 matching over 10 bases. Unmatched junction bases numbered 4, after V lost 5 bases and J lost 3 bases. This CDR3 has 14 residues. Germline V gives CDR1 SEHNR, CDR2 FQNEAQ (reference sequence).

This clonotype has only a few counts. V usage is TRBV4-2 and J usage is TRBJ1-6; D gene unclear. Germline CDR1 and CDR2: LGHNA and YNFKEQ. V lost 4 bases to trimming and J lost 5 bases, with 3 bases between them. CDR3 length equals 12 residues. The CDR3: CASSPDNSPLHF. The CDR3 bases are TGTGCCAGCAGCCCCGATAATTCACCCCTCCACTTT.

The rearrangement links TRBV19 to TRBJ1-5; 10 bases agree with TRBD1. This CDR3 comprises 13 residues. After removal of 9 bases from V and 5 bases from J, the junction contained 4 bases not matched to a gene. Germline V gene data show CDR1 as LNHDA and CDR2 as SQIVND (reference sequence). Written as DNA, the CDR3 is TGTGCCAGCCTCGGGACAGGGGATCAGCCCCAGCATTTT. Residues: CASLGTGDQPQHF.

Comment on this clonotype: A read error may account for a junction end that differs from germline. The chain couples TRBV4-1 to TRBJ2-7; 7 bases fit TRBD1. There are 15 residues in the CDR3. The germline V gene has CDR1 MGHRA and CDR2 YSYEKL. Here the CDR3 reads CASSQGDRPNYEQYF. For the CDR3, the DNA is TGTGCCAGCAGCCAAGGGGACAGACCTAACTACGAGCAGTACTTC.

The J gene is TRBJ2-7, the V gene TRBV24-1, with a tentative D call TRBD1 (6 bases). The V and J ends lost 9 bases and 3 bases respectively, with 11 bases between them. This CDR3 has 12 amino acids. Germline loops: CDR1 KGHDR, CDR2 SFDVKD. The CDR3 loop reads CATPEGHYEQYF. The DNA for the CDR3 is TGTGCCACCCCCGAGGGACACTACGAGCAGTACTTC.

This rearrangement joins TRBV5-5 to TRBJ2-3; D gene unclear. The CDR3 totals 15 residues. CDR1 is SGHKS and CDR2 is YYEKEE in the germline V gene (reference sequence). Deletions cut 0 bases from V and 0 bases from J, with 8 bases between. For the CDR3, the DNA is TGTGCCAGCAGCTTGGCTACACTCAGCACAGATACGCAGTATTTT. It is translated as CASSLATLSTDTQYF.

With regard to this clonotype: Given a much more abundant clone one base away, this may be a read error. This chain links TRBV4-1 with TRBJ1-3, with 7 nucleotides matching TRBD1. The V gene end was trimmed by 4 bases and the J gene end by 8 bases; junction bases not matched to a gene: 14. The germline V gene has CDR1 MGHRA and CDR2 YSYEKL. There are 16 residues in the CDR3. As DNA, the CDR3 is TGCGCCAGCAGCCCGACACAGGGGTTCGGGCATTACACCATATATTTT. It yields the protein CASSPTQGFGHYTIYF.

This clonotype was detected many times. This chain connects TRBV10-3 to TRBJ2-3; no firm D call. Germline CDR1 ENHRY, CDR2 SYGVKD. V dropped 2 bases and J dropped 0 bases, with 12 bases sitting between them. The CDR3 has 16 residues. The CDR3 spells CAISERLRDSTDTQYF. In DNA form, the CDR3 reads TGTGCCATCAGTGAGCGGCTCAGAGATAGCACAGATACGCAGTATTTT.

This clonotype was recorded many times. This chain links TRBV4-2 with TRBJ2-7, with 15 bases that match TRBD2. Germline trimming cut 0 bases from V and 4 bases from J; bases unmatched to any gene: 1. There are 16 residues in the CDR3. Germline lookup yields CDR1 LGHNA and CDR2 YNFKEQ. CDR3 bases: TGTGCCAGCAGCCAAGATGGACTAGCGGGAGGGTACGAGCAGTACTTC. It encodes CASSQDGLAGGYEQYF.

The rearrangement links TRBV20-1 to TRBJ1-2; 9 bases are a match to TRBD1. The germline CDR1 and CDR2 sequences are DFQATT and SNEGSKA (reference sequence). The CDR3 sequence is 14 residues long. J was trimmed by 8 bases and V by 6 bases; bases with no gene match: 13. CDR3 sequence: CSAPAGTGPVGYTF. For the CDR3, the DNA is TGCAGTGCGCCTGCCGGGACAGGGCCCGTGGGCTACACCTTC.

In its sample, this clonotype was seen a few times. The CDR3 loop is CASSPGTTSYEQYF. For the CDR3, the DNA is TGTGCCAGCAGCCCAGGGACGACCTCCTACGAGCAGTACTTC. This chain joins TRBV7-9 and TRBJ2-7; D may correspond to TRBD1 or TRBD2 (5 bases each). The CDR3 is 14 amino acids. The V gene lost 5 bases and the J gene lost 0 bases, with 11 bases spanning the gap. The germline V gene has CDR1 SEHNR and CDR2 FQNEAQ (reference sequence).

This clonotype was seen just once. No DNA is shown, since the ends of the CDR3 on it are uncertain; the CDR3 is the one TCRdb lists. The chain carries TRBV7-9 and TRBJ2-5; the table's D call, TRBD1, has no DNA check behind it. The CDR3 has 22 amino acids, counting both end residues. Germline V gene lookup returns CDR1 SEHNR and CDR2 FQNEAQ (reference sequence). The CDR3 sequence is CASRENRGDNSPLHFGNGTQYF.

There are a few counts of this clonotype. The chain uses TRBV6-4 and TRBJ2-4, with no clear D. Germline CDR1 reads MRHNA; CDR2 reads SNTAGT. The CDR3 contains 16 residues. Trimming cost V 1 base and J 6 bases, with 16 bases left between them. CDR3 coding DNA: TGTGCCAGCAGTGACTTCGCGACCGAGCCGCTAAACATTCAGTACTTC. Its protein product is CASSDFATEPLNIQYF.

This clonotype was seen ten or more times. Here the CDR3 omits its conserved ending phenylalanine or tryptophan, so a read error is the likely source. This chain links TRBV10-2 with TRBJ2-7; 7 bases line up with TRBD2. The CDR3 runs to 15 residues. The V gene's germline CDR1 is WSHSY and CDR2 SAAADI. The J segment lost 3 bases and the V segment lost 0 bases, leaving 5 bases of the junction unmatched. The CDR3: CASSESGGKGYEQYL. CDR3 nucleotide sequence: TGCGCCAGCAGTGAGTCCGGGGGGAAAGGCTACGAGCAGTACCTC.

This clonotype was found many times. This sequence joins TRBV19 and TRBJ1-1; D not certain. There are 11 residues in the CDR3. Trimming left V 7 bases short and J 6 bases short, with 9 bases between. The germline gives CDR1 LNHDA, CDR2 SQIVND (reference sequence). The CDR3 coding sequence is TGTGCCAGTACCTCCTGGCCTGAAGCTTTCTTT. Its translation: CASTSWPEAFF.

The rearrangement uses TRBV25-1 and TRBJ1-5; the D gene is possibly TRBD1 (6 bases). Trimming pared 1 base from V and 8 bases from J, leaving 15 bases between. This CDR3 comprises 15 residues. Germline V gene sequence: CDR1 MGHDK, CDR2 SYGVNS. The chain's CDR3 is CASSESAGDIKPQHF. Written as DNA, the CDR3 is TGTGCCAGCAGTGAATCGGCCGGGGACATCAAGCCCCAGCATTTT.

This chain links TRBV20-1 with TRBJ2-1; 11 bases map to TRBD2. CDR3 length: 16 residues. Germline V gene lookup returns CDR1 DFQATT and CDR2 SNEGSKA (reference sequence). CDR3 sequence (DNA): TGCAGCTTGGAGCTAGCGGGAGGCATCTCCTACAATGAGCAGTTCTTC. It translates to CSLELAGGISYNEQFF.

The chain is built from TRBV5-6 and TRBJ1-1, with D uncertain. The CDR3 extends over 11 amino acids. Germline V lookup: CDR1 SGHDT, CDR2 YYEEEE. Trimming cost V 4 bases and J 11 bases, with 12 bases left between them. The CDR3 nucleotides are TGTGCCAGCAGCCAAGGAGCTCGGGCTTTCTTT. Translated, it gives CASSQGARAFF.